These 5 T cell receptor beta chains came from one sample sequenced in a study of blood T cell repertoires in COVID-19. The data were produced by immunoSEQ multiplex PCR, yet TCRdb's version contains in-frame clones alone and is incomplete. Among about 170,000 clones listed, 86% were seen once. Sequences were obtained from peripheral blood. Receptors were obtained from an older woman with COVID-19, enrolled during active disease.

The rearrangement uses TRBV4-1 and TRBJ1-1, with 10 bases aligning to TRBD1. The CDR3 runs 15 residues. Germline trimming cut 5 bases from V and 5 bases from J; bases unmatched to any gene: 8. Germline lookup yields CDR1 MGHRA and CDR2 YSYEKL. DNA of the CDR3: TGCGCCAGCAGCTACCGGGACAGGGGAAGTACTGAAGCTTTCTTT. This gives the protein CASSYRDRGSTEAFF.

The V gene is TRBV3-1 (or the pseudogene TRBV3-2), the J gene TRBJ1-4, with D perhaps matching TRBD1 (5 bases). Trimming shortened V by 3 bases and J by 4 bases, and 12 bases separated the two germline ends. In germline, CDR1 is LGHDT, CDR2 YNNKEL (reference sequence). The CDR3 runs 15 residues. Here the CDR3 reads CASSHFRQFNEKLFF. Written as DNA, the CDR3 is TGTGCCAGCAGCCATTTCCGACAGTTTAATGAAAAACTGTTTTTT.

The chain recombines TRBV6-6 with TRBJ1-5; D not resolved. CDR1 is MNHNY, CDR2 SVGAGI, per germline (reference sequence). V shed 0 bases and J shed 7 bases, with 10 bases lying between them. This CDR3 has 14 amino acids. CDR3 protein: CASSYSFDAQPQHF. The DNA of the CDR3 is TGTGCCAGCAGTTACTCGTTTGATGCGCAGCCCCAGCATTTT.

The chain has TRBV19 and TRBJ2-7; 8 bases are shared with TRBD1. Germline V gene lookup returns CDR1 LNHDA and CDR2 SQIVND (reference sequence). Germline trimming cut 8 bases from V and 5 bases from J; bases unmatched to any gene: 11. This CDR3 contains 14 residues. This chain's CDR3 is CASWDRTGSDEQYF. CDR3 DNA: TGTGCCAGTTGGGACCGGACAGGGTCGGACGAGCAGTACTTC.

The CDR3 is CASSPGGGSTEAFF. DNA of the CDR3: TGTGCCAGCTCACCAGGGGGCGGGAGCACTGAAGCTTTCTTT. The chain recombines TRBV18 with TRBJ1-1, with D maybe TRBD1 (6 bases). This CDR3 region has 14 residues. V was shortened by 2 bases and J by 4 bases, with 11 bases between the two germline ends. Germline CDR1 KGHSH, CDR2 LQKENI.